Following are 8 T cell receptor beta chains from one sample sequenced in a study of control samples from healthy donors and cancer patients. Only in-frame clones appear in the TCRdb table, and some are missing; sequencing was by immunoSEQ multiplex PCR. The sample lists about 150,000 clones, 80% to 95% occurring once. The sample was blood. The receptor set was obtained from a man between 18 and 29 years old in good health.

In this sample, this clone turned up once. The chain employs TRBV28 and TRBJ1-1; D call uncertain. This CDR3 has 13 residues. Germline values: CDR1 MDHEN, CDR2 SYDVKM. Trimming removed 2 bases from V and 1 base from J, with 5 bases in between. Here the CDR3 reads CASSLRQNTEAFF. DNA of the CDR3: TGTGCCAGCAGTTTACGACAGAACACTGAAGCTTTCTTT.

The chain joins TRBV19 to TRBJ1-4, with D hard to call. The CDR3 runs to 15 residues. V lost 3 bases and J lost 6, with 14 bases in between. Germline V gene sequence: CDR1 LNHDA, CDR2 SQIVND (reference sequence). The CDR3 nucleotides read TGTGCCAGTAGTATTAGGACCCGCTCTCATGAAAAACTGTTTTTT. Protein: CASSIRTRSHEKLFF.

The V and J genes are TRBV7-2 and TRBJ2-7; 11 bases fit TRBD2. The CDR3 runs to 16 residues. Germline V gene lookup returns CDR1 SGHTA and CDR2 FQGNSA. V shed 3 bases and J 5 bases; nucleotides not matched to a gene: 9. CDR3 region: CASSLDLAGGSNEQYF. The DNA of the CDR3 is TGTGCCAGCAGCTTGGACCTAGCGGGAGGCTCAAACGAGCAGTACTTC.

The chain couples TRBV27 to TRBJ2-7, with TRBD2 identical over 8 bases. The germline CDR1 and CDR2 sequences are MNHEY and SMNVEV (reference sequence). This CDR3 is 12 amino acids long. After removal of 7 bases from V and 7 bases from J, the junction contained 6 bases not matched to a gene. The DNA of the CDR3 is TGTGCCAGCACCGGGAGGGCCGGTGAGCAGTACTTC. Residues: CASTGRAGEQYF.

The chain uses TRBV2 and TRBJ2-2; D uncertain. This CDR3 has 14 residues. V was clipped by 4 bases and J by 3 bases, with 9 bases between them. Germline V lookup: CDR1 SNHLY, CDR2 FYNNEI. The CDR3 coding sequence is TGTGCCAGCAGTGCGACGGACGACACCGGGGAGCTGTTTTTT. As protein: CASSATDDTGELFF.

The rearrangement uses TRBV12-3 or TRBV12-4 and TRBJ2-2, with D possibly being TRBD2 (5 bases). This CDR3 is built from 13 residues. V was pared by 5 bases and J by 7 bases, with 11 bases between. In DNA, the CDR3 is TGTGCCAGCAGTCCGGGATCGGGCGGGGAGCTGTTTTTT. It codes for CASSPGSGGELFF.

The chain links TRBV30 to TRBJ2-1, with 7 nucleotides matching TRBD1. Looked up from germline, CDR1 is GTSNPN and CDR2 is SVGIG (reference sequence). The trim removed 4 bases at V and 0 bases at J, leaving 6 bases unmatched. CDR3 length equals 15 residues. The CDR3 DNA reads as TGTGCCTGGAAAGGACAGGTGGACTCCTACAATGAGCAGTTCTTC. It codes for CAWKGQVDSYNEQFF.

The chain links TRBV27 to TRBJ2-7; 9 bases are shared with TRBD1. The V segment lost 5 bases and the J segment 1 base; nucleotides outside the gene matches: 9. The CDR3 has 16 residues. Germline lookup yields CDR1 MNHEY and CDR2 SMNVEV (reference sequence). The CDR3 reads CASSLYSTGGSYEQYF. The CDR3 region has the DNA TGTGCCAGCAGTCTGTACTCGACAGGGGGGTCCTACGAGCAGTACTTC.